This T cell receptor beta chain was recovered during a study of T cells in Graves' hyperthyroidism and ophthalmopathy. Overall study findings and caveats: The model identified upcoming ophthalmopathy a median roughly 6 months ahead of onset. Blood also carried most thyroid clonotypes expanded above 0.001.

Amplified regions were TCR beta CDR3 sequences from RNA transcripts. The TCR CDR3 was amplified in a first-round RT-PCR using the HTBI primer set. Each CDR3 protein gets one entry after TCRdb re-called the multiplex PCR reads with MiXCR. Seen here are about 210,000 distinct CDR3 sequences, roughly 15% observed once, and the top ten hold roughly 50%. The CDR3 has 15 amino acids. Germline V gene data show CDR1 as DFQATT and CDR2 as SNEGSKA (reference sequence). It was less than 13 ml of fresh peripheral blood that supplied the PBMCs. Turning to this clonotype: The antigen is undetermined. The junction differs from germline at one of its ends, possibly a read error.

Sequencing used blood. The clonotype comes from a man aged 50 or older with Graves' hyperthyroidism. The chain has TRBV20-1 and TRBJ1-1; a weak D match, TRBD1 (5 bases). The CDR3: CSARDRGGSFTEASF. CDR3 nucleotide sequence: TGCAGTGCTAGAGATCGGGGGGGAAGTTTTACTGAAGCTTCCTTT.